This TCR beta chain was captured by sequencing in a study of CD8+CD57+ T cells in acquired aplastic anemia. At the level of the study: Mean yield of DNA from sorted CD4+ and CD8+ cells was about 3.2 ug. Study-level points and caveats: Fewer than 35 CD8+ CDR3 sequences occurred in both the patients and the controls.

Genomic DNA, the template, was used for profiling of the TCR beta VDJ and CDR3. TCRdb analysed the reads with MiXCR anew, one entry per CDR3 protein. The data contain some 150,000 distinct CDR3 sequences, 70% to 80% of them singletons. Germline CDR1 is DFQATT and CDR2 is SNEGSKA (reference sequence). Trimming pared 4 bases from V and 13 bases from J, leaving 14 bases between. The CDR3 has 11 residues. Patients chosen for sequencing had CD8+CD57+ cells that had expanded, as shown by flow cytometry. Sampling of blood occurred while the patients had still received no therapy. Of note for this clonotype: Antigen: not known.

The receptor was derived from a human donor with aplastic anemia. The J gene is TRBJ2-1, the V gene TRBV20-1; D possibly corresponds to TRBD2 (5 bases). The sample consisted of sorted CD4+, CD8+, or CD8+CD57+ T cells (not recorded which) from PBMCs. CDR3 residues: CSAKTVTGQFF. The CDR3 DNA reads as TGCAGTGCTAAAACTGTCACGGGACAGTTCTTC.